This T cell receptor beta chain appears in the sequencing data of a study of neurological immune-mediated disorders. TCRdb passed the 5' RACE reads through MiXCR, listing each CDR3 protein once. The data show tens of thousands of distinct CDR3 sequences, around 3.9% seen once. The germline V and J ends were trimmed by 2 bases and 9 bases, with 13 bases remaining between them. Germline-derived CDR1 and CDR2 are MDHEN and SYDVKM. This CDR3 has 13 amino acids. This clonotype was observed at least ten times. The sequence was obtained from a young man with multiple sclerosis. The chain combines TRBV28 with TRBJ2-5; possible D gene TRBD2, 5 bases. Sequences were obtained from PBMCs. The CDR3 bases are TGTGCCAGCAGTTTAGCCCTCGAGGGAGCCCAGTACTTC. As protein: CASSLALEGAQYF.